The rows below give T cell receptor beta chains drawn from one sample of a study of cytomegalovirus exposure and HLA in healthy donors. The data were produced by immunoSEQ multiplex PCR, yet TCRdb's version contains in-frame clones alone and is incomplete. The data show approximately 89,000 clones, about 70% seen once. Sequenced material: PBMCs. These receptors were obtained from a female donor in good health and CMV-seronegative. Each CDR3 is given with its conserved first and last residue. Each record gives: D gene, clone size, V gene, J gene, CDR3 protein, CDR3 DNA. D genes are given only for firm matches. Clone size is stated in some rows and not others, as once, few, many or a class when expanded.

-	-	TRBV29-1	TRBJ2-3	CSAATRVDTQYF	TGCAGCGCCGCTACTAGGGTAGATACGCAGTATTTT
-	once	TRBV28	TRBJ2-7	CASSGEKEQYF	TGTGCCAGCAGTGGGGAGAAGGAGCAGTACTTC
TRBD1	-	TRBV30	TRBJ2-3	CAWSEGQGPDTQYF	TGTGCCTGGAGCGAGGGACAGGGGCCAGATACGCAGTATTTT
-	-	TRBV29-1	TRBJ2-5	CSVERWQSETQYF	TGCAGCGTTGAGAGGTGGCAGTCTGAGACCCAGTACTTC
-	-	TRBV12-5	TRBJ2-5	CASGSGQGETQYF	-
TRBD2	-	TRBV5-1	TRBJ2-1	CASSLGGGNYEQFF	TGCGCCAGCAGCTTGGGCGGGGGGAACTATGAGCAGTTCTTC
TRBD2	-	TRBV11-2	TRBJ2-5	CASSPREGSQYF	TGTGCCAGCAGCCCACGGGAGGGATCCCAGTACTTC
-	-	TRBV7-9	TRBJ1-3	CASSSLSGNTIYF	TGTGCCAGCAGCTCCCTCTCTGGAAACACCATATATTTT
-	-	TRBV5-1	TRBJ2-3	CASRFRSGQSTDTQYF	TGCGCCAGCAGATTCAGGTCGGGACAAAGCACAGATACGCAGTATTTT
-	-	TRBV4-3	TRBJ2-3	CASSQDPGFEQYF	TGCGCCAGCAGCCAAGATCCGGGATTTGAACAGTATTTT
TRBD2	-	TRBV18	TRBJ2-7	CASSPRLAEYEQYF	TGTGCCAGCTCACCAAGACTAGCGGAATACGAGCAGTACTTC
TRBD2	-	TRBV19	TRBJ2-3	CASSEGLAGGAMTTDTQYF	TGTGCCAGTAGTGAAGGACTAGCGGGAGGGGCCATGACCACAGATACGCAGTATTTT
TRBD2	-	TRBV19	TRBJ2-3	CASSMIAGGPTSTDTQYF	TGTGCCAGTAGTATGATCGCGGGGGGACCCACTAGCACAGATACGCAGTATTTT
-	-	TRBV19	TRBJ1-2	CASSIGEGVGGYTF	TGTGCCAGTAGTATAGGCGAAGGGGTTGGTGGCTACACCTTC
-	-	TRBV15	TRBJ1-1	CATSRVNAANTEAFF	TGTGCCACCAGCAGAGTAAACGCGGCGAACACTGAAGCTTTCTTT
-	-	TRBV5-5	TRBJ2-7	CASSDIDRGGFYEQYF	TGTGCCAGCAGCGACATCGACAGGGGAGGGTTCTACGAGCAGTACTTC
-	once	TRBV19	TRBJ1-5	CASSIDQGQGIGQPQHF	TGTGCCAGTAGTATAGATCAAGGGCAGGGGATAGGTCAGCCCCAGCATTTT
TRBD1	-	TRBV5-5	TRBJ2-7	CASSLGLGQPSSYEQYF	TGTGCCAGCAGTCTAGGGTTGGGACAGCCGAGCTCCTACGAGCAGTACTTC
TRBD2	once	TRBV5-4	TRBJ2-1	CASSLTSGVYNEQFF	TGTGCCAGCAGCTTGACTAGCGGGGTTTACAATGAGCAGTTCTTC
TRBD1	few	TRBV7-9	TRBJ2-6	CASSPRTGGQAPGANVLTF	TGTGCCAGCAGCCCCAGGACAGGGGGCCAAGCCCCTGGGGCCAACGTCCTGACTTTC
-	-	TRBV4-1	TRBJ2-4	CASSQIGGAKNIQYF	TGCGCCAGCAGCCAGATCGGGGGAGCCAAAAACATTCAGTACTTC
-	-	TRBV2	TRBJ2-5	CASSEIAEETQYF	TGTGCCAGCAGTGAAATAGCTGAAGAGACCCAGTACTTC
-	-	TRBV4-3	TRBJ2-3	CASSQEASVRGSTDTQYF	TGCGCCAGCAGCCAAGAAGCGTCTGTCCGAGGAAGCACAGATACGCAGTATTTT
-	-	TRBV6-6	TRBJ2-7	CASSYLSYAYEQYF	TGTGCCAGCAGTTACCTGAGTTACGCCTACGAGCAGTACTTC
-	few	TRBV6-4	TRBJ1-2	CASSPGRDNYGYTF	TGTGCCAGCAGTCCTGGACGGGATAACTATGGCTACACCTTC
TRBD2	-	TRBV9	TRBJ2-5	CASSASGSVETQYF	TGTGCCAGCAGCGCTAGCGGATCAGTAGAGACCCAGTACTTC
-	-	TRBV28	TRBJ1-1	CASSSPWTEMNTEAFF	TGTGCCAGCAGTTCCCCTTGGACAGAAATGAACACTGAAGCTTTCTTT
TRBD2	-	TRBV9	TRBJ2-1	CASSAPQLREGRGEQFF	TGTGCCAGCAGCGCCCCACAATTGCGGGAGGGCCGAGGGGAGCAGTTCTTC
TRBD1	-	TRBV7-9	TRBJ1-6	CASSSGDSYNSPLHF	TGTGCCAGCAGCTCGGGGGACAGCTATAATTCACCCCTCCACTTT
-	-	TRBV6-1	TRBJ2-1	CATYRGAQGQHEQFF	TGTGCCACATATCGGGGGGCGCAAGGACAGCATGAGCAGTTCTTC
-	-	TRBV27	TRBJ2-3	CAIAVGSPTGTQYF	TGTGCCATCGCTGTCGGGAGTCCCACAGGTACGCAGTATTTT
TRBD1	once	TRBV2	TRBJ1-6	CASNDRGNSPLHF	TGTGCCAGCAATGACAGGGGAAATTCACCCCTCCACTTT
-	-	TRBV30	TRBJ1-2	CAWSRDMIYGYTF	TGTGCCTGGAGCCGGGACATGATATATGGCTACACCTTC
TRBD2	few	TRBV7-2	TRBJ2-1	CASRGAGGRYNEQFF	TGTGCCAGCAGAGGGGCGGGGGGGCGGTACAATGAGCAGTTCTTC
-	-	TRBV12-5	TRBJ1-1	CASELTGPTEAFF	TGTGCTAGTGAACTAACAGGGCCCACTGAAGCTTTCTTT
TRBD1	-	TRBV9	TRBJ1-2	CASSVSGGKSYGYTF	TGTGCCAGCAGCGTGTCAGGGGGCAAGAGCTATGGCTACACCTTC
-	few	TRBV5-6	TRBJ1-6	CASSLSPDNSPLHF	TGTGCCAGCAGCTTGTCCCCGGATAATTCACCCCTCCACTTT
-	-	TRBV9	TRBJ2-6	CASSVAGSGANVLTF	TGTGCCAGCAGCGTAGCAGGCTCTGGGGCCAACGTCCTGACTTTC
TRBD1	-	TRBV27	TRBJ2-7	CASSLRDRGPYEQYF	TGTGCCAGCAGTTTAAGGGACAGGGGCCCTTACGAGCAGTACTTC
TRBD1	few	TRBV19	TRBJ1-2	CASTRDRGRIYGYTF	TGTGCCAGTACCAGAGACAGGGGGCGCATCTATGGCTACACCTTC
TRBD1	-	TRBV28	TRBJ2-5	CASSSHRGETQYF	TGTGCCAGCAGTTCGCACAGGGGCGAGACCCAGTACTTC
-	few	TRBV28	TRBJ1-2	CASSLGGSGGYTF	TGTGCCAGCAGTTTAGGGGGGTCAGGAGGCTACACCTTC
TRBD1	-	TRBV27	TRBJ2-2	CASSLGTGLSGELFF	TGTGCCAGCAGTTTAGGGACAGGGCTGTCCGGGGAGCTGTTTTTT
-	-	TRBV7-3	TRBJ2-3	CASSPLPLAGTDTQYF	TGTGCCAGCAGCCCCCTACCGCTAGCCGGCACAGATACGCAGTATTTT
-	few	TRBV15	TRBJ2-1	CATKDTNNEQFF	TGTGCCACCAAGGACACCAACAATGAGCAGTTCTTC
-	-	TRBV28	TRBJ1-2	CASSLGGAISTNYGYTF	TGTGCCAGCAGTTTAGGGGGCGCAATATCTACTAACTATGGCTACACCTTC
TRBD2	-	TRBV28	TRBJ2-1	CATPGVVAGDPRAQFF	TGTGCCACCCCGGGTGTTGTAGCGGGAGACCCCAGGGCCCAGTTCTTC
-	-	TRBV14	TRBJ2-5	CASSPAPKETQYF	TGTGCCAGCAGCCCCGCCCCTAAAGAGACCCAGTACTTC
-	-	TRBV6-5	TRBJ1-6	CASSYQGTYNSPLHF	TGTGCCAGCAGTTATCAGGGGACCTATAATTCACCCCTCCACTTT
TRBD2	-	TRBV2	TRBJ2-5	CASRLAGTQETQYF	TGTGCCAGCAGACTAGCGGGCACGCAAGAGACCCAGTACTTC
TRBD1	-	TRBV29-1	TRBJ1-2	CSVGPTNDRGSGYTF	TGCAGCGTTGGGCCAACAAATGACAGGGGGTCTGGCTACACCTTC
TRBD1	once	TRBV11-2	TRBJ2-5	CASSIPGGETQYF	TGTGCCAGCAGCATTCCAGGGGGAGAGACCCAGTACTTC
TRBD1	-	TRBV5-1	TRBJ1-4	CASSRTGSEKLFF	TGCGCCAGCAGCCGGACAGGGAGTGAAAAACTGTTTTTT
TRBD1	few	TRBV29-1	TRBJ1-4	CSVGDRGTNEKLFF	TGCAGCGTTGGGGACAGGGGAACTAATGAAAAACTGTTTTTT
TRBD1	-	TRBV4-3	TRBJ2-1	CASSHQGDEQFF	TGCGCCAGCAGCCACCAGGGGGATGAGCAGTTCTTC
TRBD1	few	TRBV6-6	TRBJ1-1	CASSYGRQGANTEAFF	TGTGCCAGCAGTTACGGAAGGCAGGGGGCGAACACTGAAGCTTTCTTT
TRBD2	-	TRBV9	TRBJ2-1	CASSVGLAGPYNEQFF	TGTGCCAGCAGCGTAGGGCTAGCGGGGCCCTACAATGAGCAGTTCTTC
-	-	TRBV29-1	TRBJ2-1	CSVQGNKNNEQFF	TGCAGCGTACAGGGAAATAAAAACAATGAGCAGTTCTTC